The rows below give T cell receptor beta chains drawn from one sample of a study of blood T cell repertoires in COVID-19. Only in-frame clones appear in the TCRdb table, and some are missing; sequencing was by immunoSEQ multiplex PCR. The table includes about 220,000 clones, around 80% detected once. The sample taken for sequencing was peripheral blood. The receptors were gathered from a human donor in a cohort sampled during active COVID-19. CDR3s include the opening cysteine and the closing phenylalanine or tryptophan. A D gene is named only where the DNA matches it firmly. A clone size is listed for some rows: how often the clone was seen (once, few, many), or a class if it is expanded.

v_call	d_call	j_call	clone_size	cdr3_aa	cdr3_nt
TRBV5-5	.	TRBJ1-3	.	CASSVLSGNTIYF	TGTGCCAGCAGCGTCCTTTCTGGAAACACCATATATTTT
TRBV6-5	TRBD1	TRBJ2-2	.	CASSYHGTGKTGELFF	TGTGCCAGCAGTTATCACGGGACAGGAAAAACCGGGGAGCTGTTTTTT
TRBV18	TRBD1	TRBJ1-2	.	CASSPDRGPGYGYTF	TGTGCCAGCTCACCGGACAGGGGGCCCGGCTATGGCTACACCTTC
TRBV10-3	.	TRBJ1-2	.	CAITSGGVPGGYTF	TGTGCCATCACGTCGGGAGGTGTTCCTGGGGGCTACACCTTC
TRBV4-3	TRBD2	TRBJ2-3	many	CASRLSWAGGQPDTQYF	TGCGCCAGCAGACTAAGTTGGGCGGGGGGGCAACCAGATACGCAGTATTTT
TRBV6-5	TRBD2	TRBJ2-5	.	CATQNSGQETQYF	TGTGCCACCCAAAATAGCGGGCAAGAGACCCAGTACTTC
TRBV18	.	TRBJ1-1	.	CASSPGQARHEAFF	TGTGCCAGCTCACCCGGTCAGGCCCGTCATGAAGCTTTCTTT
TRBV6-5	.	TRBJ1-1	.	CASSYRAGHTEAFF	TGTGCCAGCAGTTACCGGGCAGGGCACACTGAAGCTTTCTTT
TRBV3-1/TRBV3-2	TRBD1	TRBJ2-4	.	CASSRAERDRALGTKNIQYF	TGTGCCAGCAGCCGCGCCGAGAGGGACAGGGCTCTTGGTACCAAAAACATTCAGTACTTC
TRBV5-1	TRBD1	TRBJ2-7	.	CASSSVGDRVDEQYF	TGCGCCAGCAGCTCCGTGGGGGACAGGGTCGACGAGCAGTACTTC
TRBV7-2	TRBD1	TRBJ1-5	.	CASSSGQGSQPQHF	TGTGCCAGCAGTTCGGGACAGGGTAGCCAGCCCCAGCATTTT
TRBV28	.	TRBJ1-1	.	CASSLGELNTEAFF	TGTGCCAGCAGTCTAGGGGAATTGAATACTGAAGCTTTCTTT
TRBV3-1/TRBV3-2	.	TRBJ2-7	once	CASSQDQAPTYEQYF	TGTGCCAGCAGCCAAGATCAGGCACCTACCTACGAGCAGTACTTC
TRBV30	.	TRBJ1-2	few	CAWGTGFYGYTF	TGTGCCTGGGGTACAGGGTTCTATGGCTACACCTTC
TRBV24-1	.	TRBJ1-6	.	CATSDESSYNSPLHF	TGTGCCACCAGTGACGAGAGCTCCTATAATTCACCCCTCCACTTT
TRBV18	.	TRBJ1-6	.	CASSLMNSPLHF	TGTGCCAGCTCACTCATGAATTCACCCCTCCACTTT
TRBV10-2	.	TRBJ1-2	.	CASSESGGPRGYTF	TGCGCCAGCAGTGAGTCCGGGGGGCCCAGGGGCTACACCTTC
TRBV7-2	.	TRBJ1-1	many	CASSLGPGAGNTEAFF	TGTGCCAGCAGCTTAGGTCCAGGAGCGGGGAACACTGAAGCTTTCTTT
TRBV27	TRBD1	TRBJ1-2	.	CASRTGGGYTF	TGTGCCAGCAGGACAGGGGGAGGCTACACCTTC
TRBV14	.	TRBJ1-1	.	CASSQELDTEAFF	TGTGCCAGCAGCCAAGAGCTAGACACTGAAGCTTTCTTT
TRBV27	.	TRBJ1-5	.	CASSEQVRQPQHF	TGTGCCAGCAGTGAACAGGTACGGCAGCCCCAGCATTTT
TRBV5-8	.	TRBJ2-7	few	CASSLLFPQYF	TGTGCCAGCAGCTTACTGTTCCCCCAGTACTTC
TRBV7-9	.	TRBJ2-1	.	CASSFPQGAYNEQFF	TGTGCCAGCAGCTTTCCACAGGGAGCCTACAATGAGCAGTTCTTC
TRBV28	.	TRBJ1-6	.	CASRLTGSSYNSPLHF	TGTGCCAGCAGACTTACAGGGAGCTCCTATAATTCACCCCTCCACTTT
TRBV14	.	TRBJ2-7	once	CASSRLYEQYF	TGTGCCAGCAGCCGACTATACGAGCAGTACTTC
TRBV29-1	.	TRBJ2-3	.	CSVEIGATDTQYF	TGCAGCGTTGAAATAGGGGCCACAGATACGCAGTATTTT
TRBV4-2	.	TRBJ2-7	.	CASSQLQGNYEQYF	TGTGCCAGCAGCCAGCTACAGGGAAACTACGAGCAGTACTTC
TRBV19	.	TRBJ2-6	.	CASSIISLSGANVLTF	TGTGCCAGTAGTATAATTTCCCTATCTGGGGCCAACGTCCTGACTTTC
TRBV4-1	TRBD2	TRBJ2-1	.	CASSQLAGVTHNEQFF	TGCGCCAGCAGCCAACTAGCGGGAGTTACCCACAATGAGCAGTTCTTC
TRBV4-2	TRBD2	TRBJ2-1	once	CASSQGLAGHNEQFF	TGTGCCAGCAGCCAAGGACTAGCGGGACACAATGAGCAGTTCTTC
TRBV2	TRBD2	TRBJ2-4	.	CASRGTRAKNIQYF	TGTGCCAGCAGGGGGACTAGAGCCAAAAACATTCAGTACTTC
TRBV5-5	.	TRBJ2-7	.	CASSPTDGATYEQYF	TGTGCCAGCAGCCCGACCGACGGAGCGACCTACGAGCAGTACTTC
TRBV28	.	TRBJ1-2	.	CASREGNYGYTF	TGTGCCAGCAGAGAGGGAAACTATGGCTACACCTTC
TRBV4-1	.	TRBJ1-1	.	CASSQDPSEAFF	TGCGCCAGCAGCCAAGATCCATCTGAAGCTTTCTTT
TRBV20-1	.	TRBJ1-6	few	CSASRRGNINNSPLHF	TGCAGTGCTAGTAGGAGGGGAAACATTAATAATTCACCCCTCCACTTT
TRBV28	TRBD1	TRBJ1-5	.	CASRYTDRAQWQPQHF	TGTGCCAGCAGGTATACAGACAGGGCACAGTGGCAGCCCCAGCATTTT
TRBV11-2	TRBD2	TRBJ2-6	.	CASSSGGGLNSGANVLTF	TGTGCCAGCAGCTCGGGAGGCGGATTAAACTCTGGGGCCAACGTCCTGACTTTC
TRBV2	.	TRBJ1-2	.	CASSGSSPGVYGYTF	TGTGCCAGCAGTGGTTCCTCCCCAGGGGTCTATGGCTACACCTTC
TRBV28	.	TRBJ1-5	many	CASRPPGEIQPQHF	TGTGCCAGCAGACCTCCGGGGGAGATACAGCCCCAGCATTTT
TRBV7-2	.	TRBJ1-1	.	CASSLGGGMNTEAFF	TGTGCCAGCAGCTTGGGCGGGGGCATGAACACTGAAGCTTTCTTT
TRBV3-1/TRBV3-2	.	TRBJ2-1	.	CASSQAVSGQFF	TGTGCCAGCAGCCAAGCGGTCTCGGGGCAGTTCTTC
TRBV6-2/TRBV6-3	TRBD1	TRBJ1-5	few	CASSSGTGESQPQHF	TGTGCCAGCAGTTCCGGGACAGGGGAGAGTCAGCCCCAGCATTTT
TRBV28	TRBD1	TRBJ1-3	.	CASSTHRGRKRNTIYF	TGTGCCAGCAGTACACACAGGGGAAGAAAGAGAAACACCATATATTTT
TRBV18	.	TRBJ1-1	.	CASSPQAGDTEAFF	TGTGCCAGCTCACCACAGGCCGGGGACACTGAAGCTTTCTTT
TRBV30	.	TRBJ1-2	.	CAWSLRRVSYGYTF	TGTGCCTGGAGTCTCAGGAGGGTTTCCTATGGCTACACCTTC
TRBV28	.	TRBJ2-7	.	CASRETNAYEQYF	TGTGCCAGCAGGGAGACTAACGCCTACGAGCAGTACTTC
TRBV27	.	TRBJ2-1	.	CASSLRGGEQFF	TGTGCCAGCAGTTTAAGAGGAGGTGAGCAGTTCTTC
TRBV7-3	TRBD1	TRBJ2-7	many	CASSLGQALSYEQYF	TGTGCCAGCAGCCTGGGACAGGCCCTCTCCTACGAGCAGTACTTC
TRBV7-3	TRBD1	TRBJ2-7	few	CASRPGQENEQYF	TGTGCCAGCAGGCCGGGACAGGAGAACGAGCAGTACTTC
TRBV7-2	TRBD1	TRBJ1-4	once	CASSLGGQGREKLFF	TGTGCCAGCAGCTTAGGGGGACAGGGTAGGGAAAAACTGTTTTTT
TRBV25-1	.	TRBJ1-6	.	CASSDVTEGGNSPLHF	TGTGCCAGCAGTGATGTTACGGAGGGAGGAAATTCACCCCTCCACTTT
TRBV5-1	.	TRBJ2-1	.	CASSSTGPTGNEQFF	TGCGCCAGCAGCTCGACCGGCCCCACGGGGAATGAGCAGTTCTTC
TRBV7-9	.	TRBJ2-1	.	CASSPLSGAYNEQFF	TGTGCCAGCAGCCCCCTGTCGGGAGCCTACAATGAGCAGTTCTTC
TRBV11-1	.	TRBJ1-1	once	CASSRSGWQDTEAFF	TGTGCCAGCAGCCGTAGCGGGTGGCAAGACACTGAAGCTTTCTTT
TRBV19	TRBD1	TRBJ2-2	.	CASSIRDRVGDTGELFF	TGTGCCAGTAGTATTAGGGACAGGGTGGGAGACACCGGGGAGCTGTTTTTT
TRBV18	.	TRBJ1-5	.	CASSPPSTGRGQPQHF	TGTGCCAGCTCACCACCGTCGACAGGCAGAGGTCAGCCCCAGCATTTT
TRBV11-3	TRBD1	TRBJ1-3	.	CASSLDGTAGNTIYF	TGTGCCAGCAGCTTAGACGGGACAGCTGGAAACACCATATATTTT
TRBV7-9	.	TRBJ2-7	few	CASSLELDSNEQYF	TGTGCCAGCAGCTTAGAGCTGGACAGCAACGAGCAGTACTTC
TRBV5-1	TRBD1	TRBJ2-2	.	CASSDGRQGVTGELFF	TGCGCCAGCAGCGACGGGAGACAGGGGGTGACCGGGGAGCTGTTTTTT